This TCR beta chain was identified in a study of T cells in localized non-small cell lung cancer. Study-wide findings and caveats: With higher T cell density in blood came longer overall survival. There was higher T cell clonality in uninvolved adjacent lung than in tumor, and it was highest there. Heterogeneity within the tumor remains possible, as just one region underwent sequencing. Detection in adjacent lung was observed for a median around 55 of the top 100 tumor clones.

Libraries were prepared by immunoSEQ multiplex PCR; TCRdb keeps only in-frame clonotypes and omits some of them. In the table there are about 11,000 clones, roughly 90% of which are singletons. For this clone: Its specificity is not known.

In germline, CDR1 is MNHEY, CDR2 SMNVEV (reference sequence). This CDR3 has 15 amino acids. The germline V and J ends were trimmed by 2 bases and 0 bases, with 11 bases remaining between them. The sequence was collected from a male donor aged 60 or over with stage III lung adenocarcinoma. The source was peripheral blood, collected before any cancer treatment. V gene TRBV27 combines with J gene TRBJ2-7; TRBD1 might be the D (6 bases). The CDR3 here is CASSLHQGHSYEQYF. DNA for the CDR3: TGTGCCAGCAGTTTACATCAGGGACACTCCTACGAGCAGTACTTC.